A single sample is the source of the 3 T cell receptor beta chains below, sequenced in a study of shared T cell receptors in the human thymus. Sequencing was performed with immunoSEQ multiplex PCR; in TCRdb, only in-frame clones are kept and a portion is missing. Among roughly 550,000 clones listed, approximately 80% were seen once. These data also formed part of another study, on human thymus T cells.

Sequencing input: thymocytes. These receptors came from a boy under two years old with a congenital heart defect.

The chain has TRBV4-1 and TRBJ2-7, with TRBD2 matching over 9 bases. This CDR3 comprises 15 residues. V shed 1 base, J shed 2 bases, and the junction held 3 bases outside the gene matches. Per the germline V gene, CDR1 is MGHRA and CDR2 is YSYEKL. The CDR3 region is CASSQGPSGTYEQYF. CDR3 bases: TGCGCCAGCAGCCAAGGGCCTAGCGGGACCTACGAGCAGTACTTC.

The V gene is TRBV5-1, the J gene TRBJ2-3, with 10 bases lining up with TRBD2. The V gene's germline CDR1 is SGHRS and CDR2 YFSETQ. The CDR3 covers 16 residues. Unmatched junction bases numbered 4, after V lost 2 bases and J lost 1 base. DNA for the CDR3: TGCGCCAGCAGCTTAGGCGGGACTAGCGGCACAGATACGCAGTATTTT. This translates into CASSLGGTSGTDTQYF.

The rearrangement uses TRBV9 and TRBJ1-4; TRBD1 matches at 10 bases. Germline V lookup: CDR1 SGDLS, CDR2 YYNGEE. The CDR3 has 15 residues. V lost 0 bases, J lost 7 bases, and 3 bases stayed unmatched. The CDR3 loop is CASSVDDRGLEKLFF. CDR3 coding DNA: TGTGCCAGCAGCGTAGACGACAGGGGGCTTGAAAAACTGTTTTTT.